The 19 T cell receptor beta chains in this list originate from one sample, sequenced in a study of shared clonotypes between healthy human individuals. Using immunoSEQ multiplex PCR, the repertoire was profiled, and TCRdb retains in-frame clones only, with some absent. Here the sample spans approximately 2.4 million clones, more than 90% being singletons. What was sequenced was naive CD4+ T cells sorted from blood. Subset indicated: CD45RA+ positively selected. These receptors all come from a young man in good health.

In regard to this clone: The identical CDR3 is also encoded by other nucleotide sequences in the sample. In DNA, the CDR3 is TGTGCCAGCAGCGTAGGTGGGGGGAACTACGAGCAGTACTTC. Its protein is CASSVGGGNYEQYF. V is TRBV9 and J is TRBJ2-7, with a possible D match to TRBD2 (6 bases). CDR3 length equals 14 residues. Trimming left V 0 bases short and J 3 bases short, with 10 bases between. The germline V gene has CDR1 SGDLS and CDR2 YYNGEE. The variable domain in full, with the rest retrieved from reference TRBV9 and TRBJ2-7, is DSGVTQTPKHLITATGQRVTLRCSPRSGDLSVYWYQQSLDQGLQFLIQYYNGEERAKGNILERFSAQQFPDLHSELNLSSLELGDSALYFCASSVGGGNYEQYFGPGTRLTVT.

V gene TRBV19 combines with J gene TRBJ1-4; D ambiguous. CDR1 is LNHDA and CDR2 is SQIVND in the germline V gene (reference sequence). V lost 10 bases and J 0 bases, leaving 15 bases between the germline ends. The CDR3 is made up of 15 amino acids. The CDR3: CATKGGLATNEKLFF. The CDR3 coding sequence is TGTGCCACCAAGGGAGGCCTTGCAACTAATGAAAAACTGTTTTTT.

This chain uses TRBV5-1 with TRBJ2-5; tentative D call: TRBD1 (6 bases). The CDR3 covers 16 residues. V was pared by 0 bases and J by 5 bases, with 17 bases between. Germline CDR1 and CDR2: SGHRS and YFSETQ. CDR3 in amino acids: CASSLAKGQTSETQYF. CDR3 nucleotide sequence: TGCGCCAGCAGCTTGGCCAAAGGACAGACATCGGAGACCCAGTACTTC.

Concerning this clone: Other nucleotide sequences in the sample specify the same CDR3. The rearrangement links TRBV30 to TRBJ2-7, with D possibly matching TRBD2 (5 bases). CDR1 GTSNPN and CDR2 SVGIG come from the germline V gene (reference sequence). V lost 1 base to trimming and J lost 4 bases, with 5 bases between them. This CDR3 is 11 amino acids long. In DNA, the CDR3 is TGTGCCTGGAGTGCGGGGTACGAGCAGTACTTC. It translates to CAWSAGYEQYF.

J is TRBJ2-1 and V is TRBV5-1, with 11 nucleotides matching TRBD2. Germline lookup yields CDR1 SGHRS and CDR2 YFSETQ. This CDR3 has 15 residues. The trim removed 4 bases at V and 5 bases at J, leaving 5 bases unmatched. The CDR3 sequence is CASSSTSGRNNEQFF. CDR3 in DNA: TGCGCCAGCAGCAGCACTAGCGGGAGAAACAATGAGCAGTTCTTC.

The rearrangement links TRBV5-4 to TRBJ2-2; 10 nucleotides match TRBD2. J was trimmed by 4 bases and V by 4 bases; bases with no gene match: 7. Germline V lookup: CDR1 SGHNT, CDR2 YYREEE (reference sequence). The CDR3 runs to 16 residues. CDR3: CASSMGLASITGELFF. Here the CDR3 DNA reads TGTGCCAGCAGCATGGGACTAGCGTCTATCACCGGGGAGCTGTTTTTT.

The rearrangement links TRBV29-1 to TRBJ2-3; D gene uncertain. CDR1 is SQVTM, CDR2 ANQGSEA, per germline. V lost 5 bases, J lost 6 bases, and 15 bases lay in between. The CDR3 covers 13 residues. This chain's CDR3 is CSVYLSPIDTQYF. The CDR3 DNA reads TGCAGCGTTTATTTATCTCCCATCGATACGCAGTATTTT.

CDR3 coding DNA: TGTGCCAGCATTATTGCAGATACGCAGTATTTT. Its translation: CASIIADTQYF. This chain uses TRBV25-1 with TRBJ2-3, with unresolved D. In germline, CDR1 is MGHDK, CDR2 SYGVNS. V dropped 7 bases and J dropped 4 bases, with 6 bases sitting between them. The CDR3 is made up of 11 amino acids. Variable domain in full (rest from reference TRBV25-1 and TRBJ2-3): EADIYQTPRYLVIGTGKKITLECSQTMGHDKMYWYQQDPGMELHLIHYSYGVNSTEKGDLSSESTVSRIRTEHFPLTLESARPSHTSQYLCASIIADTQYFGPGTRLTVL.

The V and J genes are TRBV29-1 and TRBJ2-1; a possible D gene is TRBD2 (5 bases). This CDR3 has 12 amino acids. The germline gives CDR1 SQVTM, CDR2 ANQGSEA. V lost 4 bases, J lost 9 bases, and 13 bases lay in between. The CDR3 nucleotides are TGCAGCGTTGTGGTTAGCGCCGGTGAGCAGTTCTTC. The encoded protein is CSVVVSAGEQFF.

This clone appeared a single time. The chain recombines TRBV15 with TRBJ1-2; D remains unclear. The CDR3 runs to 16 residues. CDR1 and CDR2 from the germline V gene are LNHNV and YYDKDF (reference sequence). Deletions cut 0 bases from V and 5 bases from J, with 16 bases between. The CDR3 sequence: CATSRDLLGDSYGYTF. The CDR3 DNA reads as TGTGCCACCAGCAGAGATCTCTTAGGCGACTCATATGGCTACACCTTC.

This clone was seen once. The chain has TRBV7-8 and TRBJ2-3; maybe TRBD2 (6 bases). Trimming shortened V by 1 base and J by 6 bases, and 14 bases separated the two germline ends. Germline V gene data show CDR1 as SGHVS and CDR2 as FQNEAQ. CDR3 size: 15 residues. The CDR3 reads CASSLDLARPDTQYF. As DNA, the CDR3 is TGTGCCAGCAGCTTAGATCTAGCGAGACCGGATACGCAGTATTTT.

This chain's CDR3 is CASIAQGTPGELFF. The CDR3 bases are TGCGCCAGCATTGCCCAGGGTACCCCCGGGGAGCTGTTTTTT. This rearrangement joins TRBV5-1 to TRBJ2-2, with a weak D call TRBD1 (5 bases). Trimming cost V 6 bases and J 6 bases, with 15 bases left between them. The length of the CDR3 is 14 residues. Germline values: CDR1 SGHRS, CDR2 YFSETQ.

The V gene is TRBV18, the J gene TRBJ2-2; TRBD1 agrees at 10 bases. Germline V lookup: CDR1 KGHSH, CDR2 LQKENI. The ends lost 4 bases at V and 5 bases at J; junction bases unmatched: 4. CDR3 size: 15 residues. The CDR3 coding sequence is TGTGCCAGCTCACTGGGACAGGGGTCGACCGGGGAGCTGTTTTTT. Its protein product is CASSLGQGSTGELFF.

This clone was detected only once. The genes are TRBV6-6 and TRBJ1-2; 9 nucleotides align to TRBD1. From germline, CDR1 is MNHNY and CDR2 SVGAGI (reference sequence). V gave up 8 bases and J gave up 9 bases; unmatched junction bases: 13. CDR3 length: 14 amino acids. The CDR3 DNA sequence: TGTGCCAGCGGAACCACCGGGACAGGGTTGAGCTACACCTTC. Amino acids: CASGTTGTGLSYTF.

Regarding this clone: At one boundary the junction diverges from the germline segment, which might be a read error. The V and J genes are TRBV5-1 and TRBJ2-7, with D possibly being TRBD1 (5 bases). In germline, CDR1 is SGHRS, CDR2 YFSETQ. The CDR3 loop spans 17 amino acids. The CDR3 loop reads CASSLKPTHDSSHEQYF. DNA of the CDR3: TGCGCCAGCAGCTTAAAACCCACCCATGACAGCTCCCACGAGCAGTACTTC.

V is TRBV7-2 and J is TRBJ2-5; D is perhaps TRBD2 (6 bases). Germline CDR1 SGHTA, CDR2 FQGNSA. Trimming stripped 4 bases from V and 0 bases from J, with 12 bases between. There are 15 residues in the CDR3. This CDR3 is CASSWRVADQETQYF. The CDR3 DNA sequence: TGTGCCAGCAGCTGGAGGGTAGCCGACCAAGAGACCCAGTACTTC. Based on the CDR3 plus reference TRBV7-2 and TRBJ2-5, the full variable domain is GAGVSQSPSNKVTEKGKDVELRCDPISGHTALYWYRQSLGQGLEFLIYFQGNSAPDKSGLPSDRFSAERTGGSVSTLTIQRTQQEDSAVYLCASSWRVADQETQYFGPGTRLLVL.

To note about this clone: This sample also contains other DNA sequences that code for the same CDR3. The chain couples TRBV2 to TRBJ2-5; D gene ambiguous. Germline lookup yields CDR1 SNHLY and CDR2 FYNNEI. This CDR3 spans 11 amino acids. Between the trimmed V and J ends, which lost 6 bases and 5 bases, there was a span of 7 bases. CDR3 nucleotide sequence: TGTGCCAGCAGCTCACGTGAGACCCAGTACTTC. Translating gives CASSSRETQYF.

J is TRBJ1-5 and V is TRBV5-1; D is unresolved. The germline V gene has CDR1 SGHRS and CDR2 YFSETQ. Deletions cut 4 bases from V and 1 base from J, with 6 bases between. The CDR3 runs 13 residues. CDR3 coding DNA: TGCGCCAGCAGCCCTCAGAGCAATCAGCCCCAGCATTTT. Translating it yields CASSPQSNQPQHF.

The count of this clone is one. The chain couples TRBV19 to TRBJ2-5; 8 nucleotides agree with TRBD1. The CDR3 runs 19 residues. Unmatched junction bases numbered 17, after V lost 3 bases and J lost 2 bases. Germline V gives CDR1 LNHDA, CDR2 SQIVND (reference sequence). Here the CDR3 DNA reads TGTGCCAGTAGTATGGGCAGGGGGCGATTCCTCTCTTTTCAAGAGACCCAGTACTTC. This codes for CASSMGRGRFLSFQETQYF.